Below, 8 T cell receptor beta chains from the same sample are listed, as sequenced in a study of T cell changes during pregnancy in multiple sclerosis. Repertoires were generated with immunoSEQ multiplex PCR, while TCRdb's copy carries only in-frame clones and drops some. The sample lists 25,000 to 30,000 clones; roughly 89% were seen once. The sequencing used CD4+ T cells from peripheral blood mononuclear cells, collected in the first trimester of pregnancy. All receptors come from a female donor in good health, enrolled as a control in a pregnancy study.

The chain is built from TRBV18 and TRBJ2-5, with D possibly matching TRBD2 (5 bases). This CDR3 region has 13 residues. Deletions cut 5 bases from V and 4 bases from J, with 11 bases between. The V gene's germline CDR1 is KGHSH and CDR2 LQKENI. CDR3 amino acids: CASSSGVLETQYF. The CDR3, as DNA: TGTGCCAGCTCATCCGGGGTTCTAGAGACCCAGTACTTC.

The rearrangement links TRBV30 to TRBJ2-1; weak D call: TRBD1 (5 bases). Germline loops: CDR1 GTSNPN, CDR2 SVGIG (reference sequence). Trimming shortened V by 0 bases and J by 8 bases, and 8 bases separated the two germline ends. The CDR3 length is 12 residues. The CDR3 sequence is CAWSVLRDEQFF. The CDR3 DNA reads TGTGCCTGGAGTGTACTCAGGGATGAGCAGTTCTTC.

The gene calls are TRBV19 and TRBJ1-5; 8 nucleotides align to TRBD1. This CDR3 has 15 residues. V was pared by 7 bases and J by 6 bases, with 11 bases of the junction left unmatched. From germline, CDR1 is LNHDA and CDR2 SQIVND (reference sequence). CDR3 bases: TGTGCCAGTAACCCTACAGGGGGGCCCTCTCAGCCCCAGCATTTT. Translating gives CASNPTGGPSQPQHF.

The chain uses TRBV7-2 and TRBJ1-1, with TRBD1 as a possible D gene (6 bases). Germline V gives CDR1 SGHTA, CDR2 FQGNSA. Trimming removed 1 base from V and 6 bases from J, with 12 bases in between. CDR3 length: 14 amino acids. The DNA for the CDR3 is TGTGCCAGCAGCTTAGTCTACAGGGCACCTGAAGCTTTCTTT. It translates to CASSLVYRAPEAFF.

The chain's CDR3 is CASSPQGRGFSGELFF. In DNA form, the CDR3 reads TGTGCCAGCAGCCCCCAGGGGCGGGGGTTCTCCGGGGAGCTGTTTTTT. The chain recombines TRBV7-3 with TRBJ2-2; tentatively, D is TRBD2 (7 bases). From germline, CDR1 is SGHTA and CDR2 FQGTGA. Between the trimmed V and J ends, which lost 5 bases and 6 bases, there was a span of 19 bases. The CDR3 spans 16 residues.

The J gene is TRBJ2-1, the V gene TRBV10-1; 13 bases fit TRBD2. CDR3 length: 19 residues. In germline, CDR1 is WNHNN, CDR2 SYGVQD (reference sequence). The trim removed 3 bases at V and 2 bases at J, leaving 10 bases unmatched. In DNA, the CDR3 is TGCGCCAGCAGTGACCCCTGGGGACTAGCGGGATGCACCTACAATGAGCAGTTCTTC. It translates to CASSDPWGLAGCTYNEQFF.

This clone was seen a handful of times. The chain recombines TRBV7-2 with TRBJ2-7, with 11 bases that match TRBD2. Germline V gene data show CDR1 as SGHTA and CDR2 as FQGNSA. The junction had 4 bases not matched to a gene; V was cut back by 4 bases and J by 5 bases. CDR3 length: 14 residues. In nucleotides, the CDR3 is TGTGCCAGCAGCTATGTAGCGGGAGGGGACGAGCAGTACTTC. This encodes CASSYVAGGDEQYF.

The chain uses TRBV19 and TRBJ1-1; D may be TRBD1 (5 bases). Trimming took 3 bases from V and 5 from J, leaving 19 bases between them. The CDR3 contains 16 residues. Per germline, CDR1 LNHDA and CDR2 SQIVND (reference sequence). CDR3 amino acids: CASSILSGRTRTEAFF. The CDR3 DNA is TGTGCCAGTAGTATCTTATCAGGGCGAACCCGAACTGAAGCTTTCTTT.